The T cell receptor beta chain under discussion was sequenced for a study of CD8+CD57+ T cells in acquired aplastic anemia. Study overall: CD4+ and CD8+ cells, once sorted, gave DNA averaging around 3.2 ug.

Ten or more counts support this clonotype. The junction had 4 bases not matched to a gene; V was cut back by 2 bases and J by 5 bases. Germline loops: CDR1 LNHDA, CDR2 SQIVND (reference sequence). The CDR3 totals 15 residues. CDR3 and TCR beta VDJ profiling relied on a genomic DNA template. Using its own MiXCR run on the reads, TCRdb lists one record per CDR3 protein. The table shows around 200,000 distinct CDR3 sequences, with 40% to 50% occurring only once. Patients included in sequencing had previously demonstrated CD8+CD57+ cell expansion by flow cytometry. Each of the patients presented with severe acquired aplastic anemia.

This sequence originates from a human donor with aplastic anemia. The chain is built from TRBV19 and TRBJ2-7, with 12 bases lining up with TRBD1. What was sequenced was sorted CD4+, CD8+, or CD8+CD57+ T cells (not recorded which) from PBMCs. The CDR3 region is CASSITGTGGNEQYF. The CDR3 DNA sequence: TGTGCCAGTAGTATAACCGGGACAGGGGGCAACGAGCAGTACTTC.